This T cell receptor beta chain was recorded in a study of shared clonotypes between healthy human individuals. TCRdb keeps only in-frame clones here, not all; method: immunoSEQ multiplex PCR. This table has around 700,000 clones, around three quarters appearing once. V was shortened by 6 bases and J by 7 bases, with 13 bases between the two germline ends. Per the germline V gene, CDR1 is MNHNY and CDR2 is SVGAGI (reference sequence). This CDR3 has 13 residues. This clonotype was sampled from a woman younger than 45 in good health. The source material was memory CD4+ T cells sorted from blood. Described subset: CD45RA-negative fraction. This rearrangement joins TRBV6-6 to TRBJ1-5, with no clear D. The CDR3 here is CASSSDGFQPQHF. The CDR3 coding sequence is TGTGCCAGCAGCTCGGACGGATTCCAGCCCCAGCATTTT.